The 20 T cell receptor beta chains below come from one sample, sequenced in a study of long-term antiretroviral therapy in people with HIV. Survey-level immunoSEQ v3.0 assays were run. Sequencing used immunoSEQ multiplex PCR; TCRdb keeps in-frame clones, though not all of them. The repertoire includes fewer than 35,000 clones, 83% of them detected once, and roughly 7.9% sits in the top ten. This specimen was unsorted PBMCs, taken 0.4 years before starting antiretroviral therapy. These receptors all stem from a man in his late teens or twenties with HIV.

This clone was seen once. CDR3 residues: CASSLGETQYF. In nucleotides, the CDR3 is TGTGCCAGCAGCTTAGGAGAGACCCAGTACTTC. The genes are TRBV11-2 and TRBJ2-5; D is ambiguous. Trimming pared 1 base from V and 4 bases from J, leaving 1 base between. Germline assignment: CDR1 SGHAT and CDR2 FQNNGV. CDR3 length equals 11 residues.

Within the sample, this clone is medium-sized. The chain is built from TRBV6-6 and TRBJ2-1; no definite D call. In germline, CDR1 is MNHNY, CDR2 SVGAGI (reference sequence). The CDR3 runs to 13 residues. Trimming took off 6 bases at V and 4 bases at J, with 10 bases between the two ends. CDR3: CASSPDQYNEQFF. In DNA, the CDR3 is TGTGCCAGCAGCCCTGACCAGTACAATGAGCAGTTCTTC.

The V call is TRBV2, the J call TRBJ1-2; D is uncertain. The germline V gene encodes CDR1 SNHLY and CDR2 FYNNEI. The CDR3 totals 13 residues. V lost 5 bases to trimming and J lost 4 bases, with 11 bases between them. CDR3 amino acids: CASSQDGIYGYTF. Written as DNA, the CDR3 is TGTGCCAGCAGTCAAGACGGGATCTATGGCTACACCTTC.

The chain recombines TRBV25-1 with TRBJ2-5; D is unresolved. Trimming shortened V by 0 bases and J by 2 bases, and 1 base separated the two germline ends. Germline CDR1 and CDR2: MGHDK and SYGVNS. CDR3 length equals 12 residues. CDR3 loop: CASSEYQETQYF. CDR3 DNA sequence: TGTGCCAGCAGTGAATATCAAGAGACCCAGTACTTC.

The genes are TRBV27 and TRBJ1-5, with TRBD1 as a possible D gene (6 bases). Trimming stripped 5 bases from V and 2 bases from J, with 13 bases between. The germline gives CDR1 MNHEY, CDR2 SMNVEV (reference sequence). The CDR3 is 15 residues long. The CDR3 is CASSKGVGGNQPQHF. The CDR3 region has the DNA TGTGCCAGCAGTAAGGGGGTGGGTGGCAATCAGCCCCAGCATTTT.

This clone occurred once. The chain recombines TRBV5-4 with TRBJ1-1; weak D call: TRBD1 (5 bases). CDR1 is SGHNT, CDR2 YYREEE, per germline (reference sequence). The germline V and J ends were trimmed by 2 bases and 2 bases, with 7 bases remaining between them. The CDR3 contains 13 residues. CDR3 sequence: CASSFGGNTEAFF. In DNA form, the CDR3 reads TGTGCCAGCAGCTTTGGGGGAAACACTGAAGCTTTCTTT.

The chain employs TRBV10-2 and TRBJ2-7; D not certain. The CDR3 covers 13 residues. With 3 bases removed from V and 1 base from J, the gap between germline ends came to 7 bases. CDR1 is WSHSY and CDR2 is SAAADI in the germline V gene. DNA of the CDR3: TGCGCCAGCAGTGAAGCAGGTTCCTACGAGCAGTACTTC. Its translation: CASSEAGSYEQYF.

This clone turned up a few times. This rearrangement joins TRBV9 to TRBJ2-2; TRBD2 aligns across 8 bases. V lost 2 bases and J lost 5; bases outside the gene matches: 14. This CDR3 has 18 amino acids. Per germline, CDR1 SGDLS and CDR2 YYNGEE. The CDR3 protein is CASSVGAGLAGVTGELFF. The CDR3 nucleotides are TGTGCCAGCAGCGTTGGAGCCGGGCTAGCGGGTGTAACCGGGGAGCTGTTTTTT.

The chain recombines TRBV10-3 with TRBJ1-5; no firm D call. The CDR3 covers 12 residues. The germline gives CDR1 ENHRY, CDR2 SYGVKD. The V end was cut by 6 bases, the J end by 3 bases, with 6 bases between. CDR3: CAISDVNQPQHF. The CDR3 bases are TGTGCCATCAGCGACGTCAATCAGCCCCAGCATTTT.

This chain's CDR3 is CASSDGFGLNPLTNYGYTF. CDR3 nucleotides: TGTGCCAGCAGTGATGGGTTTGGACTCAACCCCCTAACTAACTATGGCTACACCTTC. The chain is built from TRBV2 and TRBJ1-2; D gene unclear. V dropped 3 bases and J dropped 0 bases, with 23 bases sitting between them. This CDR3 is 19 amino acids long. Germline V gives CDR1 SNHLY, CDR2 FYNNEI.

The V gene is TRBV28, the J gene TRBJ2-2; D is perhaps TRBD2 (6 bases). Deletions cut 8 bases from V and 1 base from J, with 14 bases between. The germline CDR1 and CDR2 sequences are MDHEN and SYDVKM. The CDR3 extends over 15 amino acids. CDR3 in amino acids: CASLRLGVNTGELFF. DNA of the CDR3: TGTGCCAGCTTACGACTAGGCGTGAACACCGGGGAGCTGTTTTTT.

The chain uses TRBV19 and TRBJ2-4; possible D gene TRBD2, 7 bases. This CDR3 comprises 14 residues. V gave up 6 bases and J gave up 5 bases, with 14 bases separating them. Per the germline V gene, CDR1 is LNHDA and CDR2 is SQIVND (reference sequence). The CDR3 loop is CASRPEGGENIQYF. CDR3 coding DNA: TGTGCCAGTAGACCAGAGGGGGGGGAAAACATTCAGTACTTC.

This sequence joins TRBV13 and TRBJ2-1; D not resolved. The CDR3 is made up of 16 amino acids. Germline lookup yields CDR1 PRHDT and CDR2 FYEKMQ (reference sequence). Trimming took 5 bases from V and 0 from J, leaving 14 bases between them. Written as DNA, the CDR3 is TGTGCCAGCAGCCCCGGACGGCGAGGCTCCTACAATGAGCAGTTCTTC. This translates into CASSPGRRGSYNEQFF.

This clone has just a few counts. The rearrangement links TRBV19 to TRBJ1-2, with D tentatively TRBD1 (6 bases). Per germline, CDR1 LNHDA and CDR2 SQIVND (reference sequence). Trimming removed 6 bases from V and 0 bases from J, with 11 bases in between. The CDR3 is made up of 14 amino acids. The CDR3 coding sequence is TGTGCCAGTAGGAAGGACAGTTCTAACTATGGCTACACCTTC. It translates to CASRKDSSNYGYTF.

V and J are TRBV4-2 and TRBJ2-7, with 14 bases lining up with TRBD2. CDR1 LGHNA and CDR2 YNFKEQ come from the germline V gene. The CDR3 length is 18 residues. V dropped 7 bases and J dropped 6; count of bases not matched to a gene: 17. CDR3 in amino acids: CASTQGGGLAGEFGEQYF. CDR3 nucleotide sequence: TGTGCCAGCACCCAGGGAGGGGGACTAGCGGGAGAATTCGGCGAGCAGTACTTC.

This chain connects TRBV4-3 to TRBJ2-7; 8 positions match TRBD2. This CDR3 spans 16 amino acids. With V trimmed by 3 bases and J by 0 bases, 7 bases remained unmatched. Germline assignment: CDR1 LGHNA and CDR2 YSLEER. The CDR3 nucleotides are TGCGCCAGCAGCCAGTTAGCGGGACCCAGCTCCTACGAGCAGTACTTC. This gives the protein CASSQLAGPSSYEQYF.

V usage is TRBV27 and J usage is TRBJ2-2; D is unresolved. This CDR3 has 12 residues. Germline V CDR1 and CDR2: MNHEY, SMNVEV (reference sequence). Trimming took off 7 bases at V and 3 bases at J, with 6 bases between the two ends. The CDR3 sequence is CASKLDTGELFF. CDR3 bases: TGTGCCAGCAAGTTGGACACCGGGGAGCTGTTTTTT.

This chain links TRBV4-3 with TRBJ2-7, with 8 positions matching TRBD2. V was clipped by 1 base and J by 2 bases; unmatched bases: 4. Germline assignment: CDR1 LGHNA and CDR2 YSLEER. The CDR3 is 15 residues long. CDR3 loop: CASSQATSVTYEQYF. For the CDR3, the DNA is TGCGCCAGCAGCCAAGCGACTAGCGTTACCTACGAGCAGTACTTC.

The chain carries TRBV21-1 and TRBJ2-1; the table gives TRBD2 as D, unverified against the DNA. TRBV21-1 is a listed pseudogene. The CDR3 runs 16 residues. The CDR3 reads CASSPVAGVTYNEQFF. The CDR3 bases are TGTGCCAGCAGCCCGGTTGCGGGCGTTACCTACAATGAGCAGTTCTTC.

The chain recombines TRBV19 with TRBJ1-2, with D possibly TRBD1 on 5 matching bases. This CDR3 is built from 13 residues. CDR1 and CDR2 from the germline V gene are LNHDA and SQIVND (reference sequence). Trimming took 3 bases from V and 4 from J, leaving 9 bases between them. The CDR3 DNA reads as TGTGCCAGTAGTATTCAGGGACCCTATGGCTACACCTTC. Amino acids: CASSIQGPYGYTF.